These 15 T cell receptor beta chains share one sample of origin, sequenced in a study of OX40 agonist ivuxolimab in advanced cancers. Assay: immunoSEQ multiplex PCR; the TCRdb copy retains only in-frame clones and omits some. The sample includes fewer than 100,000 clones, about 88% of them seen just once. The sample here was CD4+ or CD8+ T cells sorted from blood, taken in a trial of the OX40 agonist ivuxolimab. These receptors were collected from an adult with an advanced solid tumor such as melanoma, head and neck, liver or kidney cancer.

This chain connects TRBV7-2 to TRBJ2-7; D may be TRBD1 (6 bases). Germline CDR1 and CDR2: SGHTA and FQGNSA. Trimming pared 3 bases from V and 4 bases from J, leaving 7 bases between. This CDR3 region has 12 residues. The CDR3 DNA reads TGTGCCAGCAGCTTTACAGGGTACGAGCAGTACTTC. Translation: CASSFTGYEQYF.

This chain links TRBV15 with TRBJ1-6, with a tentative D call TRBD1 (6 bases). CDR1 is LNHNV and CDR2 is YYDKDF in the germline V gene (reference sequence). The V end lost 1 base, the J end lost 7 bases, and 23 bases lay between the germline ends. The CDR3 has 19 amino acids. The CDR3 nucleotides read TGTGCCACCAGCAGAGTCCCTTTCCTTAAGGACAGAAAAAATTCACCCCTCCACTTT. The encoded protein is CATSRVPFLKDRKNSPLHF.

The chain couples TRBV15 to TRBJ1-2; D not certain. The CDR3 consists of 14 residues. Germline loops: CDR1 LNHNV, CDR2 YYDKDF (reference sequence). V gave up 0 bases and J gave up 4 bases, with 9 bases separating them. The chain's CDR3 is CATSRDVDGYGYTF. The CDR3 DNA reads TGTGCCACCAGCAGAGATGTCGACGGCTATGGCTACACCTTC.

The CDR3 here is CAIPPGGDYGYTF. DNA of the CDR3: TGCGCCATTCCCCCGGGGGGCGACTATGGCTACACCTTC. This chain uses TRBV5-1 with TRBJ1-2; tentative D call: TRBD1 (6 bases). CDR1 SGHRS and CDR2 YFSETQ come from the germline V gene. The length of the CDR3 is 13 residues. V lost 9 bases, J lost 3 bases, and 15 bases lay in between.

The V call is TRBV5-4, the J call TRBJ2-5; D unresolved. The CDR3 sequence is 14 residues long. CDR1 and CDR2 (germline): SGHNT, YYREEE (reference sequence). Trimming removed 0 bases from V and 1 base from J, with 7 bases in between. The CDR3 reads CASSLVQVQETQYF. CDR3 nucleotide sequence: TGTGCCAGCAGCTTGGTTCAGGTCCAAGAGACCCAGTACTTC. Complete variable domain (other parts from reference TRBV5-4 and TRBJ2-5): ETGVTQSPTHLIKTRGQQVTLRCSSQSGHNTVSWYQQALGQGPQFIFQYYREEENGRGNFPPRFSGLQFPNYSSELNVNALELDDSALYLCASSLVQVQETQYFGPGTRLLVL.

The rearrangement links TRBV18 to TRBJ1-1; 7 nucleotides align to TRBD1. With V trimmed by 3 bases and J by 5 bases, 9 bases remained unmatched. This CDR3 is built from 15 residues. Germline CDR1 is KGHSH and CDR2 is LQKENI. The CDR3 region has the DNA TGTGCCAGCTCACCCCCGGGACAGTCGAGAACTGAAGCTTTCTTT. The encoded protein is CASSPPGQSRTEAFF.

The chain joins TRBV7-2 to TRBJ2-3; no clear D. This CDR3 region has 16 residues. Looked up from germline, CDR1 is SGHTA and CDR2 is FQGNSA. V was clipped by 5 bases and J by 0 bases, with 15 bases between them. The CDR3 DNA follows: TGTGCCAGCAGCACCCAAAAGGGTCAGAGCACAGATACGCAGTATTTT. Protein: CASSTQKGQSTDTQYF. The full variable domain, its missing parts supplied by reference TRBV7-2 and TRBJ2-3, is GAGVSQSPSNKVTEKGKDVELRCDPISGHTALYWYRQSLGQGLEFLIYFQGNSAPDKSGLPSDRFSAERTGGSVSTLTIQRTQQEDSAVYLCASSTQKGQSTDTQYFGPGTRLTVL.

In DNA form, the CDR3 reads TGTGCCAGCTCACAGCAGGGTGGAACTGAAGCTTTCTTT. Amino acid sequence: CASSQQGGTEAFF. V usage is TRBV18 and J usage is TRBJ1-1; weak D call: TRBD1 (5 bases). Looked up from germline, CDR1 is KGHSH and CDR2 is LQKENI. The CDR3 runs to 13 residues. V was pared by 4 bases and J by 5 bases, with 11 bases between.

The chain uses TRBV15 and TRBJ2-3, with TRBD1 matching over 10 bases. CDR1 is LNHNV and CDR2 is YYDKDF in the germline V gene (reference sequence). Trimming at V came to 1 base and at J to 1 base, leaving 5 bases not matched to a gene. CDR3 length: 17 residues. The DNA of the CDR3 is TGTGCCACCAGCAGAGTTCGACAGGGGGCTGGCACAGATACGCAGTATTTT. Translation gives CATSRVRQGAGTDTQYF.

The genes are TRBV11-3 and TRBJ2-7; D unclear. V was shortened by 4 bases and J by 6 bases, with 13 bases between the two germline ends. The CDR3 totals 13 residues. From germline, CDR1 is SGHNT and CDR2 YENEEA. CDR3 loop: CASSSGAHGEQYF. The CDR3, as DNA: TGTGCCAGCAGCTCAGGCGCCCATGGCGAGCAGTACTTC.

CDR3 nucleotides: TGTGCCAGCAGCCGGACAGTCGCGAACACCGGGGAGCTGTTTTTT. Amino acid sequence: CASSRTVANTGELFF. This rearrangement joins TRBV14 to TRBJ2-2; weak D call: TRBD1 (6 bases). The ends were cut back, 4 bases at V and 0 bases at J, with 9 bases in the middle. Germline lookup yields CDR1 SGHDN and CDR2 FVKESK. The CDR3 extends over 15 amino acids.

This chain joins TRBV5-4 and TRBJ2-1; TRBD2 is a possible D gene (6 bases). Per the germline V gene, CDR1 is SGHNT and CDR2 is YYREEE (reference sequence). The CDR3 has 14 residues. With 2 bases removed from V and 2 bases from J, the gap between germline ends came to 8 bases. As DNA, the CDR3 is TGTGCCAGCAGCTTCGGGGGACCCTACAATGAGCAGTTCTTC. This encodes CASSFGGPYNEQFF.

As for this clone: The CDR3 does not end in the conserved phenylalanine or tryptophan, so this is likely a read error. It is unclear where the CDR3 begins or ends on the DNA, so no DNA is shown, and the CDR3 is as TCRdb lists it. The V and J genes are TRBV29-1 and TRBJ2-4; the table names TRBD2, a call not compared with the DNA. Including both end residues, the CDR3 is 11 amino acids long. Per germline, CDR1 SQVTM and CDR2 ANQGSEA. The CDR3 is CSVGIGGSRAG.

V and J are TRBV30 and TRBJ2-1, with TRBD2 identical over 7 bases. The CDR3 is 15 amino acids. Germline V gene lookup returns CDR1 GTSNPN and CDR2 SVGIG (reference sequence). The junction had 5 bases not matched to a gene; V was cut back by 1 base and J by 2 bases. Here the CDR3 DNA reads TGTGCCTGGAGTGCCCTGGGAGGGACCTACAATGAGCAGTTCTTC. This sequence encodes CAWSALGGTYNEQFF.

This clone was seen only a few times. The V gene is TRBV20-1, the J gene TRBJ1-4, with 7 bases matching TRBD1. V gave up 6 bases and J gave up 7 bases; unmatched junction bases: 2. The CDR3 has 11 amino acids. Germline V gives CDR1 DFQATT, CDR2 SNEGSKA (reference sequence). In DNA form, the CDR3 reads TGCAGTGCCCACAGGGGTGAAAAACTGTTTTTT. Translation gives CSAHRGEKLFF.